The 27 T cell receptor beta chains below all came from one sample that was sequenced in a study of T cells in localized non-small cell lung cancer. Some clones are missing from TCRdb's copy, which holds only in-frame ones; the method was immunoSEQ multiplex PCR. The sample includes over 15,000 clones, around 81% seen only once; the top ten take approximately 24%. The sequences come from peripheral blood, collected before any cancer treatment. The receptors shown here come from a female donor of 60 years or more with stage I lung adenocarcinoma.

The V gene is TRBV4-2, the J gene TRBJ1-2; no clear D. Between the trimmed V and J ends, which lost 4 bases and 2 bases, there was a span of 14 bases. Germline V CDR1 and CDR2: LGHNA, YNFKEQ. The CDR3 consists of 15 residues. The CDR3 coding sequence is TGTGCCAGCAGCCCCTCTACTACATTGAACTATGGCTACACCTTC. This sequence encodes CASSPSTTLNYGYTF.

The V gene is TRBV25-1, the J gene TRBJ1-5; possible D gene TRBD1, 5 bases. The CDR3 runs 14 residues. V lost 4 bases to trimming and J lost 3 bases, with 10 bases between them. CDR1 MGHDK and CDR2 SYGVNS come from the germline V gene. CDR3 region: CASSGAGNNQPQHF. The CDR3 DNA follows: TGTGCCAGCAGTGGTGCAGGGAACAATCAGCCCCAGCATTTT.

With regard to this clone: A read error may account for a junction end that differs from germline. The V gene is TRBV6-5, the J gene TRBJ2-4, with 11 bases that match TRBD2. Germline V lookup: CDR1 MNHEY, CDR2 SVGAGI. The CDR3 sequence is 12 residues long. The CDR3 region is CASSQRLAGLNF. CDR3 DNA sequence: TGTGCCAGCAGTCAACGACTAGCGGGGTTGAACTTC.

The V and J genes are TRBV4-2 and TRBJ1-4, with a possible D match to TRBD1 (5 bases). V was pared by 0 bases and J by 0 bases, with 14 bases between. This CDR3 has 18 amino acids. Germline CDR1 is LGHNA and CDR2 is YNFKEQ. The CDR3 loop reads CASSQDPLSRATNEKLFF. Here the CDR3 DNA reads TGTGCCAGCAGCCAAGATCCCCTCAGCAGGGCAACTAATGAAAAACTGTTTTTT.

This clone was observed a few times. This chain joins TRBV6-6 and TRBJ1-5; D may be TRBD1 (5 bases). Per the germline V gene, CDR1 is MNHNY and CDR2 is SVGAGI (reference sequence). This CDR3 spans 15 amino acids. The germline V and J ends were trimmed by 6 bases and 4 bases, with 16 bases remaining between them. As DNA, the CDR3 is TGTGCCAGCAGCCAAGGGGTCCTCCAAAATCAGCCCCAGCATTTT. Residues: CASSQGVLQNQPQHF.

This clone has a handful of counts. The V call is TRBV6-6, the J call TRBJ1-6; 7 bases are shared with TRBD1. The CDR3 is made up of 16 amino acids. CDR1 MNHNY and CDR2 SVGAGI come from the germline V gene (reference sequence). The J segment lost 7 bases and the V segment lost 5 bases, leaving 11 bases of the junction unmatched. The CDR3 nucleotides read TGTGCCAGCAGTCCCCATGGGGCAGGGGGAAATTCACCCCTCCACTTT. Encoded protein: CASSPHGAGGNSPLHF.

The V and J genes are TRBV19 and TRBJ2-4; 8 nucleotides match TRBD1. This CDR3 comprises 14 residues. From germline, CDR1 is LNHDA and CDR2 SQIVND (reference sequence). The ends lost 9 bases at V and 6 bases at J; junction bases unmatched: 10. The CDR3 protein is CASLPGQASNIQYF. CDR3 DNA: TGTGCCAGCCTACCGGGACAGGCTTCAAACATTCAGTACTTC.

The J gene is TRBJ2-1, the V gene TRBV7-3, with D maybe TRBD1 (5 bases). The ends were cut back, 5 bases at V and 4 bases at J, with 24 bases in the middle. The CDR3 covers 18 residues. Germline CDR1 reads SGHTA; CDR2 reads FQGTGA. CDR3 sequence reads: CASSPRGGATTKYNEQFF. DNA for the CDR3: TGTGCCAGCAGCCCTCGAGGTGGGGCCACCACCAAATACAATGAGCAGTTCTTC.

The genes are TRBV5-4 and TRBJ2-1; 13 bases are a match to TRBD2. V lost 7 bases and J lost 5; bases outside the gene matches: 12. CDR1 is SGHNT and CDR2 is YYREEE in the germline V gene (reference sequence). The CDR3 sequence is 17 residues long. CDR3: CASAKGTSGALNNEQFF. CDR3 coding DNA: TGTGCCAGCGCAAAAGGGACTAGCGGGGCCCTTAACAATGAGCAGTTCTTC.

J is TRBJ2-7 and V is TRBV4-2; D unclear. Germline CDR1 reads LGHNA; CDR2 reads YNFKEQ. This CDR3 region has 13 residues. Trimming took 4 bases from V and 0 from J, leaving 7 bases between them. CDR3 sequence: CASSPLSSYEQYF. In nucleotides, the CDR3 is TGTGCCAGCAGCCCCCTTAGCTCCTACGAGCAGTACTTC.

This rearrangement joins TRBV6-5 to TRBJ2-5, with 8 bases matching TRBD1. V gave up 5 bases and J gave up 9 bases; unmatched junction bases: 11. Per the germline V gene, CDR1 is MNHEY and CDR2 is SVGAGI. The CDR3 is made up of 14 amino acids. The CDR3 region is CASSRGTGVTAQYF. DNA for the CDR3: TGTGCCAGCAGTCGCGGGACAGGCGTTACAGCCCAGTACTTC.

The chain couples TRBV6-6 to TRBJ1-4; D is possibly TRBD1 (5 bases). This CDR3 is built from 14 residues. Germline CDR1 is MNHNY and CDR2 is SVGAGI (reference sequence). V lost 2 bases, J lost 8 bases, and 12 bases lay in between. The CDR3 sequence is CASSYGVQGEKLFF. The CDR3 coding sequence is TGTGCCAGCAGTTACGGAGTCCAGGGAGAAAAACTGTTTTTT.

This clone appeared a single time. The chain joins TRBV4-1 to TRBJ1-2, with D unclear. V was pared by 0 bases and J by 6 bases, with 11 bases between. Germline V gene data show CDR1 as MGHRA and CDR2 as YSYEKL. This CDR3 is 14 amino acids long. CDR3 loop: CASSQDSSPNGYTF. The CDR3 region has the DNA TGCGCCAGCAGCCAAGACAGCTCTCCAAATGGCTACACCTTC.

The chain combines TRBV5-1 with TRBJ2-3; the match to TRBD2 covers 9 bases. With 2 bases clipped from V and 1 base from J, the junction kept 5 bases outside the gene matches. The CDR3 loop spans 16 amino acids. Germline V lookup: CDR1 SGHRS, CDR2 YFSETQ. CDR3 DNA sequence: TGCGCCAGCAGCTTCCCGCCTAGCGGGGGCACAGATACGCAGTATTTT. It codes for CASSFPPSGGTDTQYF.

The CDR3 DNA reads as TGTGCCAGCAGCCGAGGACAGGACCGTGAAAAACTGTTTTTT. It codes for CASSRGQDREKLFF. The V gene is TRBV27, the J gene TRBJ1-4; 7 bases match TRBD1. This CDR3 has 14 amino acids. CDR1 and CDR2 (germline): MNHEY, SMNVEV (reference sequence). J was trimmed by 7 bases and V by 6 bases; bases with no gene match: 8.

The CDR3 region is CASSIFNQPQHF. As DNA, the CDR3 is TGTGCCAGCAGCATCTTCAATCAGCCCCAGCATTTT. The genes are TRBV7-9 and TRBJ1-5; no firm D call. The CDR3 extends over 12 amino acids. Trimming pared 5 bases from V and 3 bases from J, leaving 5 bases between. Per germline, CDR1 SEHNR and CDR2 FQNEAQ (reference sequence).

Here the CDR3 reads CASSLTGHTEAFF. In DNA, the CDR3 is TGTGCCAGCAGCCTGACAGGGCACACTGAAGCTTTCTTT. The rearrangement uses TRBV6-1 and TRBJ1-1; TRBD1 matches at 7 bases. Losses at the gene ends were 6 bases for V and 3 bases for J; bases not matched to a gene: 4. The CDR3 extends over 13 amino acids. Per the germline V gene, CDR1 is MNHNS and CDR2 is SASEGT.

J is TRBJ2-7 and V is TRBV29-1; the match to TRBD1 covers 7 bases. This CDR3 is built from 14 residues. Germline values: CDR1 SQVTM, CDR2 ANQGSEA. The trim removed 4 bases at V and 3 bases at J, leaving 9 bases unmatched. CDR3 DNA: TGCAGCGTTGTGGGTACAGGGGTTTTCTACGAGCAGTACTTC. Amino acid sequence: CSVVGTGVFYEQYF.

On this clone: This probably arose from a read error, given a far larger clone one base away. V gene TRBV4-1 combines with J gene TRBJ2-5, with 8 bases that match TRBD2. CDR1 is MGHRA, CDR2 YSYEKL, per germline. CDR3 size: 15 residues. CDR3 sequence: CANSPGGDPRETQYF. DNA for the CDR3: TGCGCCAACAGCCCCGGGGGGGACCCCCGAGAGACCCAGTACTTC.

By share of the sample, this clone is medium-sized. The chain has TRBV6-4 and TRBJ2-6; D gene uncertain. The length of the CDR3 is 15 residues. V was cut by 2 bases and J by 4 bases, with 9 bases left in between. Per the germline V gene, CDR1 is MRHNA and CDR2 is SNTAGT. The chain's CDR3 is CASSDRVEGANVLTF. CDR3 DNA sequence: TGTGCCAGCAGTGACAGGGTAGAGGGGGCCAACGTCCTGACTTTC.

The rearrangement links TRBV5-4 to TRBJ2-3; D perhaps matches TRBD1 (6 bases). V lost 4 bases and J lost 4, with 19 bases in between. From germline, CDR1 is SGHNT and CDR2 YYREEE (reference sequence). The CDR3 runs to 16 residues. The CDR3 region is CASSTGSGQRADTQYF. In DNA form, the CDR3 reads TGTGCCAGCAGCACGGGCAGCGGACAGAGGGCAGATACGCAGTATTTT.

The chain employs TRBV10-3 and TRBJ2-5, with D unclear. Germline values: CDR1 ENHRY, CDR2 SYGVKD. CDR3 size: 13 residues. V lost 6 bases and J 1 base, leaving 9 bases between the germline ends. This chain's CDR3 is CAIRGSSQETQYF. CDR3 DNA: TGTGCCATCAGGGGAAGTAGCCAAGAGACCCAGTACTTC.

In DNA, the CDR3 is TGTGCCTGGAGTGGGACACTGAACACTGAAGCTTTCTTT. It specifies CAWSGTLNTEAFF. The rearrangement uses TRBV30 and TRBJ1-1; a weak D match, TRBD1 (5 bases). This CDR3 is built from 13 residues. The germline V gene has CDR1 GTSNPN and CDR2 SVGIG (reference sequence). V lost 1 base and J lost 0, with 6 bases in between.

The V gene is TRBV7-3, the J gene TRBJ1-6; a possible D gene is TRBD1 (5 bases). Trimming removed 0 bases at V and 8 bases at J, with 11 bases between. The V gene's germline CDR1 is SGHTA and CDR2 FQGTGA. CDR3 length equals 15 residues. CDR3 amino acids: CASSLTFREHSPLHF. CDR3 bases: TGTGCCAGCAGCTTAACGTTCAGGGAGCATTCACCCCTCCACTTT.

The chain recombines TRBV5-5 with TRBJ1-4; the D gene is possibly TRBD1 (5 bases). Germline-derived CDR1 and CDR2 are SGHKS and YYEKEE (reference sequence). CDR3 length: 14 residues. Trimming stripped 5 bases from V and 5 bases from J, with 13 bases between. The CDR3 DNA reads TGTGCCAGCAGTTCCTTACAGGAGAATGAAAAACTGTTTTTT. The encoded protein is CASSSLQENEKLFF.

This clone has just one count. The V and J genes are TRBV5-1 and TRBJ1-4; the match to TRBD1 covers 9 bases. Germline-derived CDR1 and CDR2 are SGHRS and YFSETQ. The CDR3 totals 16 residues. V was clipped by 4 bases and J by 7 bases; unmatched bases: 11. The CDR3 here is CASSLAPGQGREKLFF. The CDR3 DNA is TGCGCCAGCAGCCTCGCACCGGGACAGGGCCGTGAAAAACTGTTTTTT.

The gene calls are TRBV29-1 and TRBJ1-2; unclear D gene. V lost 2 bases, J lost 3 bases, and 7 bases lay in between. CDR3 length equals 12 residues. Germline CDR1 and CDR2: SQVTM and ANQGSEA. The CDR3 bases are TGCAGCGTTGAACAACGGTACTATGGCTACACCTTC. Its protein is CSVEQRYYGYTF. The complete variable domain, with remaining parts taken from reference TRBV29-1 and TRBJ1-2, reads SAVISQKPSRDICQRGTSLTIQCQVDSQVTMMFWYRQQPGQSLTLIATANQGSEATYESGFVIDKFPISRPNLTFSTLTVSNMSPEDSSIYLCSVEQRYYGYTFGSGTRLTVV.